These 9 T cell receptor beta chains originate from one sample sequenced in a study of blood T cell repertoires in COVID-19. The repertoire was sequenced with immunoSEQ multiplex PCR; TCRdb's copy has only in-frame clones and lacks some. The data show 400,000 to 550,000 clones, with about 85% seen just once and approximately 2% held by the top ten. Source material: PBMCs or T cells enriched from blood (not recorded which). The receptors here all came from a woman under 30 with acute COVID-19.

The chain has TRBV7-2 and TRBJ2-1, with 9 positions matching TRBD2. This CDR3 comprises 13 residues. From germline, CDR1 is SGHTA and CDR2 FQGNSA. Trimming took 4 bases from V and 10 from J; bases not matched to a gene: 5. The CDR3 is CASSWGLAREQFF. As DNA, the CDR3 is TGTGCCAGCAGCTGGGGACTAGCTCGCGAGCAGTTCTTC.

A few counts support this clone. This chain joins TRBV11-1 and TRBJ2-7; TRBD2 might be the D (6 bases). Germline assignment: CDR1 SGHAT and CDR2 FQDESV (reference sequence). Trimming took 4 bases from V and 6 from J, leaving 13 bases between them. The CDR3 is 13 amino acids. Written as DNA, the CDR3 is TGTGCCAGCAGCTGGGAACTAGCAAGCGAGCAGTACTTC. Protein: CASSWELASEQYF.

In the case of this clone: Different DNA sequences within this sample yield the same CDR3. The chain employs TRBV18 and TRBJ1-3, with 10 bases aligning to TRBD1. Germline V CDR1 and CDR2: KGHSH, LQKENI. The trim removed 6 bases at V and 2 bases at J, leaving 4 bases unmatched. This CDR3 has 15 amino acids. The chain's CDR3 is CASSQGQGAGNTIYF. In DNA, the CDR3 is TGTGCCAGCTCTCAAGGACAGGGGGCTGGAAACACCATATATTTT.

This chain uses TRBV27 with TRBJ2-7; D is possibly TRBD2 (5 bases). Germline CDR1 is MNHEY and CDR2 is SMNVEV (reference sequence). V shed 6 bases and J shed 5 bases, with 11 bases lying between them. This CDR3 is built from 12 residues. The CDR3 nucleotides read TGTGCCAGCAGAGGAACTAGGAACGAGCAGTACTTC. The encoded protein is CASRGTRNEQYF.

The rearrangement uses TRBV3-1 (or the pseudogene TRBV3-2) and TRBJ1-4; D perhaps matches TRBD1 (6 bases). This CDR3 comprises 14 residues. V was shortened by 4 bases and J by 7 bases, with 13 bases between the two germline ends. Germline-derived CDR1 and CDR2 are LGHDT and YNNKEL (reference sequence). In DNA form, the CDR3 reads TGTGCCAGCAGCCCAAAGACAGGTGGTGAAAAACTGTTTTTT. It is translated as CASSPKTGGEKLFF.

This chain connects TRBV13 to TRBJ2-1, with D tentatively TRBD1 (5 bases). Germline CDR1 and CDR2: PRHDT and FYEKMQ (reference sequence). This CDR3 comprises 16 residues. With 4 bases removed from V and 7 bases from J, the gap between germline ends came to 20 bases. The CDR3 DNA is TGTGCCAGCAGCTCACAAGGACCACAGGTAGTGAATGAGCAGTTCTTC. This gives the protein CASSSQGPQVVNEQFF.

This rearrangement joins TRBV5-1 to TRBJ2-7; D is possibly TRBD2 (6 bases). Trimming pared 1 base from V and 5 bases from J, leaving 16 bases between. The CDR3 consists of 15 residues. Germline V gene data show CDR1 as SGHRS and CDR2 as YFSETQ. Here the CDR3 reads CASSLRGTALDEQYF. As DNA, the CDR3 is TGCGCCAGCAGCTTGCGGGGGACCGCCCTCGACGAGCAGTACTTC.

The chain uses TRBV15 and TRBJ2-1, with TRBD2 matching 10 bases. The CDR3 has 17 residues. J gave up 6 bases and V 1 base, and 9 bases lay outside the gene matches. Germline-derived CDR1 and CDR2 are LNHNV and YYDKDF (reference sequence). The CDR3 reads CATSRVSIAGGRNEQFF. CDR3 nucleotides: TGTGCCACCAGCAGAGTTTCAATAGCGGGAGGACGCAATGAGCAGTTCTTC.

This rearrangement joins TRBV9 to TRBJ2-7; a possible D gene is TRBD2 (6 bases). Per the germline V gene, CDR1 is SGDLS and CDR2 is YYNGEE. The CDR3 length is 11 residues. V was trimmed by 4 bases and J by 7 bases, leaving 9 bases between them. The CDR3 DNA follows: TGTGCCAGCAGCAATAGCGGAGAGCAGTACTTC. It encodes CASSNSGEQYF.